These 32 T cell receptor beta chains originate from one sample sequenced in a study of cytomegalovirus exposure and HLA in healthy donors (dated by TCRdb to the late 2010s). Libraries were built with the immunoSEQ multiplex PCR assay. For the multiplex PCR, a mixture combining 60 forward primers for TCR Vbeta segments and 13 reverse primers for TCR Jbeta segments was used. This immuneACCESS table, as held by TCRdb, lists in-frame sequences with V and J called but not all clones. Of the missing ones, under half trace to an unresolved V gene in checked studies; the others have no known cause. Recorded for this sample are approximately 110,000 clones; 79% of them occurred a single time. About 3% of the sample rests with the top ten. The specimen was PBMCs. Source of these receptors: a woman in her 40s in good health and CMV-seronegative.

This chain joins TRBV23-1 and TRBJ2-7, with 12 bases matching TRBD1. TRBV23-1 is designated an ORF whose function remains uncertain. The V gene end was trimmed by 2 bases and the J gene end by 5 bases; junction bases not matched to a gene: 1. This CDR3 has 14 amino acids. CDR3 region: CASSQGTGGHEQYF. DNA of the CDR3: TGCGCCAGCAGTCAAGGGACAGGGGGCCACGAGCAGTACTTC.

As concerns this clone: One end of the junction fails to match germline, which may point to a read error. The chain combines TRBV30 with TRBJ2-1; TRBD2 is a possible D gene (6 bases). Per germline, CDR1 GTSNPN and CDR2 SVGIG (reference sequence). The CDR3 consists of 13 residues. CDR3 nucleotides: TGTGCCTGGAGGGCCGGCAGCGGGCCCAGGGCGGTCTTC. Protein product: CAWRAGSGPRAVF. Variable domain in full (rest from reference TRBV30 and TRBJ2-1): SQTIHQWPATLVQPVGSPLSLECTVEGTSNPNLYWYRQAAGRGLQLLFYSVGIGQISSEVPQNLSASRPQDRQFILSSKKLLLSDSGFYLCAWRAGSGPRAVFGPGTRLTVL.

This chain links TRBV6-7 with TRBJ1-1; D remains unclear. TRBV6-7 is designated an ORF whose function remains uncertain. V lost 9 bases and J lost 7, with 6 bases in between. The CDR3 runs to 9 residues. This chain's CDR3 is CASSGEAFF. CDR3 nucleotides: TGTGCCAGTTCGGGTGAAGCTTTCTTT.

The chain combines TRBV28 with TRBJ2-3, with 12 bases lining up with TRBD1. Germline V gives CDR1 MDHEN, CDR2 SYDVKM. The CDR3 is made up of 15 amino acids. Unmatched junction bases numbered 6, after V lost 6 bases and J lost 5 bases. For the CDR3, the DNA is TGTGCCAGCAGGGGGGGACAGGGGGCAGGAGATACGCAGTATTTT. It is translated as CASRGGQGAGDTQYF.

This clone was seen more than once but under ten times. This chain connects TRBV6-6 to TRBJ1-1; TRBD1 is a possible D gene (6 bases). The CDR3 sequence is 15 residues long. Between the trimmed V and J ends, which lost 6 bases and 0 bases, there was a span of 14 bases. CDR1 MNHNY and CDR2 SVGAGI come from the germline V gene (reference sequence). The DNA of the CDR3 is TGTGCCAGCAGACCCTCACAGGGTTTGAACACTGAAGCTTTCTTT. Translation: CASRPSQGLNTEAFF.

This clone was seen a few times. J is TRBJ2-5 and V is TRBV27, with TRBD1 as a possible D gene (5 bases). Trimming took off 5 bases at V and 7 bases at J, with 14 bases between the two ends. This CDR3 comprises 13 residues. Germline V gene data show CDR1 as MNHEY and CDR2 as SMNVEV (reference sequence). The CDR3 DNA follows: TGTGCCAGCAGTCTTGGGGCTCTGGGGACCCAGTACTTC. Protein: CASSLGALGTQYF.

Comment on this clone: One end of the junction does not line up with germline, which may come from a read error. Here the CDR3 DNA reads TGTTCCAGCAGCACCGGACAGGGATCCGAGACCCAGTACTTC. Its protein is CSSSTGQGSETQYF. The chain recombines TRBV7-9 with TRBJ2-5; 8 bases line up with TRBD1. This CDR3 comprises 14 residues. Germline V CDR1 and CDR2: SEHNR, FQNEAQ (reference sequence).

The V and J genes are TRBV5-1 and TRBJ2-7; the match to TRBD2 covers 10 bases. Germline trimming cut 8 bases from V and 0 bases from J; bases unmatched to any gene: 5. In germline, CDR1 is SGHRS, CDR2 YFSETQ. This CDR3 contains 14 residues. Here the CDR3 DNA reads TGCGCCAGTGGTAGCGGGGGGTCCTCCTACGAGCAGTACTTC. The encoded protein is CASGSGGSSYEQYF.

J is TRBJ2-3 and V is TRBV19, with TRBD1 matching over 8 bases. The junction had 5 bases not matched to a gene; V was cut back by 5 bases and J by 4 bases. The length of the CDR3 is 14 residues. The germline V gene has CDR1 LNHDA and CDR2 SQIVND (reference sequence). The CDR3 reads CASSEQGAPDTQYF. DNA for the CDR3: TGTGCCAGTAGTGAGCAGGGGGCCCCAGATACGCAGTATTTT.

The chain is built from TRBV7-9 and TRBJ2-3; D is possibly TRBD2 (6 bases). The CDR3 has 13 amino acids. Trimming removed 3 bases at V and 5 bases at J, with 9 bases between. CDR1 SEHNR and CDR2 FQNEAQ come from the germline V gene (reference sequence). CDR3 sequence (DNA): TGTGCCAGCAGCTTCCGGGAGAGAGATACGCAGTATTTT. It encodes CASSFRERDTQYF.

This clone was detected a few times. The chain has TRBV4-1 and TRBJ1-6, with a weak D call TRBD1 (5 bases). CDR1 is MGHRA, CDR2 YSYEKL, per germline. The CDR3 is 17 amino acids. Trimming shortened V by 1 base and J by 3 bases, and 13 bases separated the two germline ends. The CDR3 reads CASSQAPTVLYNSPLHF. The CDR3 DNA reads TGCGCCAGCAGCCAAGCCCCGACAGTCCTCTATAATTCACCCCTCCACTTT.

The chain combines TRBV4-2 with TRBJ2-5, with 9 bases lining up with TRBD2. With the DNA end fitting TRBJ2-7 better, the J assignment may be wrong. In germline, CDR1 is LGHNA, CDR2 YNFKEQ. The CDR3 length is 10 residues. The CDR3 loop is CERGAYEQYF. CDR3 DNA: TGTGAGCGGGGGGCCTACGAGCAGTACTTC.

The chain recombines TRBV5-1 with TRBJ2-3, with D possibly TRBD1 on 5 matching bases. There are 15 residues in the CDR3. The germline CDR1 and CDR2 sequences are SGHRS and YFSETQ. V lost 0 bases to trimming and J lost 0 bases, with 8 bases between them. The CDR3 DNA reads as TGCGCCAGCAGCTTGGAGGGGAAAAGCACAGATACGCAGTATTTT. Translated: CASSLEGKSTDTQYF. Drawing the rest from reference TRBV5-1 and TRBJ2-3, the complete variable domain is KAGVTQTPRYLIKTRGQQVTLSCSPISGHRSVSWYQQTPGQGLQFLFEYFSETQRNKGNFPGRFSGRQFSNSRSEMNVSTLELGDSALYLCASSLEGKSTDTQYFGPGTRLTVL.

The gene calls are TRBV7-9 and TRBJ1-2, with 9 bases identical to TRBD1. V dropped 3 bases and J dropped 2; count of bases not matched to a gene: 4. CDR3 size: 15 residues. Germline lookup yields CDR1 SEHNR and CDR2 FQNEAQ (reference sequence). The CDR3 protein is CASSFVTGGNYGYTF. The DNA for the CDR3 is TGTGCCAGCAGCTTCGTCACAGGGGGCAACTATGGCTACACCTTC.

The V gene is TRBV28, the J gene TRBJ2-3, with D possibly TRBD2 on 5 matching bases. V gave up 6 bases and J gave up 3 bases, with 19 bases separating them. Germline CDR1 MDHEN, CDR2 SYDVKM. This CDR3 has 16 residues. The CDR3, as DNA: TGTGCCAGCAGGCGCCGAGGACTCTCGGCGACAGATACGCAGTATTTT. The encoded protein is CASRRRGLSATDTQYF.

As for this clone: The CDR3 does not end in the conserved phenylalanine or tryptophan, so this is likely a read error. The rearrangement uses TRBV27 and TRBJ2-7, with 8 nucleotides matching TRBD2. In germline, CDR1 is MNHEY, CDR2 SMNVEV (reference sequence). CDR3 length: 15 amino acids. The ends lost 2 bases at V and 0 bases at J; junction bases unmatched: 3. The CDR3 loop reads CASSLIGGDSYEQYL. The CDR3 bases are TGTGCCAGCAGTTTAATCGGGGGGGACTCCTACGAGCAGTACCTC.

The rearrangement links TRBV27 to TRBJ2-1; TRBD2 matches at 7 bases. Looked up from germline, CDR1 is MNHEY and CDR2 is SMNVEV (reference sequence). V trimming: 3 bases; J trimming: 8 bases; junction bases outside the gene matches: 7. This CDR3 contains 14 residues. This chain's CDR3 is CASSFQRDSHEQFF. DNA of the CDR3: TGTGCCAGCAGTTTCCAGCGGGATAGCCATGAGCAGTTCTTC.

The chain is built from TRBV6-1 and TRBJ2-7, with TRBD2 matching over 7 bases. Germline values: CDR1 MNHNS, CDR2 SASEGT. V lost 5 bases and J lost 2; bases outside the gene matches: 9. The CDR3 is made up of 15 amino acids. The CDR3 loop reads CASSKDSGGTYEQYF. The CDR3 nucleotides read TGTGCCAGCAGTAAGGACTCCGGGGGGACCTACGAGCAGTACTTC.

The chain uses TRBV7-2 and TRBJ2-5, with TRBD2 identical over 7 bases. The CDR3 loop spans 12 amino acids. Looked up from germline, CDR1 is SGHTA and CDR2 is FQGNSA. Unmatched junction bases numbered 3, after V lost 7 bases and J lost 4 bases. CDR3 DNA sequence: TGTGCCAGCAATGGGGAGGGAGAGACCCAGTACTTC. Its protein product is CASNGEGETQYF. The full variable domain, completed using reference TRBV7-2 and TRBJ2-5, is GAGVSQSPSNKVTEKGKDVELRCDPISGHTALYWYRQSLGQGLEFLIYFQGNSAPDKSGLPSDRFSAERTGGSVSTLTIQRTQQEDSAVYLCASNGEGETQYFGPGTRLLVL.

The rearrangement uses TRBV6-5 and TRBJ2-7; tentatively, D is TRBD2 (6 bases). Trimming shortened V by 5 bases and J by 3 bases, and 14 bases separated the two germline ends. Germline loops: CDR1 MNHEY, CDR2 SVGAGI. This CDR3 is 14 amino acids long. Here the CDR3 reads CASSEREIGYEQYF. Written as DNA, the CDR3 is TGTGCCAGCAGTGAACGGGAGATTGGCTACGAGCAGTACTTC.

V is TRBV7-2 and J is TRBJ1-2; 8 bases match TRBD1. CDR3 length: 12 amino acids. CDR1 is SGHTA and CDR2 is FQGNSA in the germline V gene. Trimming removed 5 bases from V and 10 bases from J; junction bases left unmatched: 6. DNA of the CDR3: TGTGCCAGCAGCCCAACAGGGGGAGACTACACCTTC. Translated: CASSPTGGDYTF.

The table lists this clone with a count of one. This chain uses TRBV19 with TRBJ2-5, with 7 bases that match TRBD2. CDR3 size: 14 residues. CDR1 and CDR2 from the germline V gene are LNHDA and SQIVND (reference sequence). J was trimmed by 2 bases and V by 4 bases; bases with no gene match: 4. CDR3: CASSTGGGQETQYF. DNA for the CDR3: TGTGCCAGTAGTACCGGCGGGGGTCAAGAGACCCAGTACTTC.

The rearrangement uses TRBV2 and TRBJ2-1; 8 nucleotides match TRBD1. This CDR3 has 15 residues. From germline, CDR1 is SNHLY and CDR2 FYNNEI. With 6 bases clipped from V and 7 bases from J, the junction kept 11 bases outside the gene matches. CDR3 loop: CASSDGQGTLNEQFF. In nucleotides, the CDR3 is TGTGCCAGCAGCGACGGACAGGGTACCCTGAATGAGCAGTTCTTC. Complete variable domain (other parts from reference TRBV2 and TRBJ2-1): EPEVTQTPSHQVTQMGQEVILRCVPISNHLYFYWYRQILGQKVEFLVSFYNNEISEKSEIFDDQFSVERPDGSNFTLKIRSTKLEDSAMYFCASSDGQGTLNEQFFGPGTRLTVL.

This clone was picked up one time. The CDR3, as DNA: TGTGCCAGCAGTTTCAGGGGGCGAATCTACGAGCAGTACTTC. This codes for CASSFRGRIYEQYF. The chain couples TRBV27 to TRBJ2-7; 8 bases map to TRBD1. The trim removed 3 bases at V and 3 bases at J, leaving 4 bases unmatched. Germline CDR1 reads MNHEY; CDR2 reads SMNVEV (reference sequence). There are 14 residues in the CDR3.

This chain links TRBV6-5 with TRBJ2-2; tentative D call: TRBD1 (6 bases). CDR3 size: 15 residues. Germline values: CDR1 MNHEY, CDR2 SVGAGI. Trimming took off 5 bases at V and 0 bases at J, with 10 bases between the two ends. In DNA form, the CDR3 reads TGTGCCAGCAGTCTCGACAGGACGAACACCGGGGAGCTGTTTTTT. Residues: CASSLDRTNTGELFF.

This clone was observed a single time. The CDR3 DNA sequence: TGCGCCAGCAGCCTCTGGGGGGGGGAGGATGAGTACGAGCAGTACTTC. Translating it yields CASSLWGGEDEYEQYF. The gene calls are TRBV5-1 and TRBJ2-7; 7 bases are shared with TRBD2. V gave up 4 bases and J gave up 4 bases; unmatched junction bases: 14. Germline V lookup: CDR1 SGHRS, CDR2 YFSETQ. This CDR3 comprises 16 residues.

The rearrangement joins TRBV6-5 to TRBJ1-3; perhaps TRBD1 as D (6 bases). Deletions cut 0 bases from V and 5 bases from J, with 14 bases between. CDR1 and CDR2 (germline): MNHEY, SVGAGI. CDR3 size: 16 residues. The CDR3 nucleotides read TGTGCCAGCAGTTACTCGATGTCAGGGGATAGAAACACCATATATTTT. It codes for CASSYSMSGDRNTIYF.

Here the CDR3 reads CASSYSGSGEQPQHF. CDR3 bases: TGTGCCAGCAGCTACTCGGGGTCGGGGGAGCAGCCCCAGCATTTT. The chain combines TRBV9 with TRBJ1-5; D might be TRBD1 (5 bases). CDR1 SGDLS and CDR2 YYNGEE come from the germline V gene. The CDR3 consists of 15 residues. Trimming took 4 bases from V and 7 from J, leaving 18 bases between them.

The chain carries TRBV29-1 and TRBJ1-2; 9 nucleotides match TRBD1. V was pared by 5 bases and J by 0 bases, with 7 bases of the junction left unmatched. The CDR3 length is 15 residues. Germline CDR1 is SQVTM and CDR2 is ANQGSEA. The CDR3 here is CSVTDRGLSNYGYTF. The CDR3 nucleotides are TGCAGCGTTACGGACAGGGGTCTATCTAACTATGGCTACACCTTC.

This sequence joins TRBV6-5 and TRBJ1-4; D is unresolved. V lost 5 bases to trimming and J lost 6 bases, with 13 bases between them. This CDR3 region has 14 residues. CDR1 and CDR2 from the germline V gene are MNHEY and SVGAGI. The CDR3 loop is CASSKAVRDEKLFF. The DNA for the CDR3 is TGTGCCAGCAGTAAGGCCGTGAGGGATGAAAAACTGTTTTTT.

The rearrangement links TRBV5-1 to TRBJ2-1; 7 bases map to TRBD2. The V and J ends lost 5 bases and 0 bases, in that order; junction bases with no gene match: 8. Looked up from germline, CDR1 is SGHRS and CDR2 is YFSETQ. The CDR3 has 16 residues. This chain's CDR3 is CASRPSLAVSYNEQFF. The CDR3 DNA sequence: TGCGCCAGCAGGCCCTCCCTAGCGGTCTCCTACAATGAGCAGTTCTTC.

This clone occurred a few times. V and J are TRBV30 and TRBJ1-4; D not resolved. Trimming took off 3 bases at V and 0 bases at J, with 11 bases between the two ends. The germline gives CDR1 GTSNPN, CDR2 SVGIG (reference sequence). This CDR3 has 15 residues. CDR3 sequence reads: CAWSLPSATNEKLFF. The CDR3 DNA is TGTGCCTGGAGCCTACCTTCGGCAACTAATGAAAAACTGTTTTTT.